This T cell receptor (beta chain) comes out of a study of T cell changes during pregnancy in multiple sclerosis (dated by TCRdb to between 2017 and 2020). About the full investigation: Changes in the T cell repertoire over the course of pregnancy were examined in this study in women with multiple sclerosis.

To prepare the library, the immunoSEQ multiplex PCR assay was applied. The table comes from immuneACCESS by way of TCRdb, which keeps in-frame sequences with V and J called. Part of the clones is missing from these tables; in studies checked, under half for an unresolved V gene and the rest for unknown reasons. In this sample the table shows under 95,000 clones, roughly 91% of which occur a single time. The ten most abundant clones make up more than 1.5% of the sample. Turning to this clone: It has no known antigen specificity. Within one base of it there is no much larger clone, and no base qualities were kept.

V and J are trimmed by 2 bases and 12 bases, and the gene matches miss 5 bases of the junction. The CDR3 runs 12 amino acids, cysteine and phenylalanine included. The read is trimmed to its CDR3 DNA, 36 bases read in frame from base 1. CDR1 KGHSH and CDR2 LQKENI are derived from the germline V gene. The sequence is built from TRBV18 and TRBJ1-1, with 8 middle bases fitting TRBD1. This specimen was peripheral blood, taken after pregnancy. The source is a female donor in good health, enrolled as a control in a pregnancy study. The DNA reads as follows: TGTGCCAGCTCACCAATCGGACAGGGTCCTTTCTTT. It specifies CASSPIGQGPFF.